This T cell receptor beta chain derives from a study of shared T cell receptors in the human thymus. TCRdb's table, derived via immunoSEQ multiplex PCR, lists solely in-frame clones and lacks some. This sample has hundreds of thousands of clones, with more than 75% found just once. V dropped 5 bases and J dropped 4; count of bases not matched to a gene: 10. The germline V gene has CDR1 SGHTA and CDR2 FQGNSA. CDR3 size: 16 residues. The sample also formed part of further work on human thymus T cells. From that paper: All donors were healthy Finnish infants who were undergoing corrective surgery to treat congenital heart defects. Thymus tissue for the work was resected from patients undergoing corrective heart surgery. Thymic and blood repertoires appeared to display a bias in their usage of V and J genes. What related research reported was that thymic repertoires overlapped highly among unrelated individuals.

V is TRBV7-2 and J is TRBJ2-3; TRBD2 aligns across 9 bases. The sequence was collected from a boy under two years old with a congenital heart defect. Sequenced material: thymocytes. This CDR3 is CASSPGTSKFPDTQYF. CDR3 coding DNA: TGTGCCAGCAGCCCCGGGACTAGCAAGTTCCCAGATACGCAGTATTTT.